The present TCR beta chain was sequenced within a study of T cell changes during pregnancy in multiple sclerosis. Germline assignment: CDR1 LGHNA and CDR2 YSLEER. The CDR3 length is 14 residues. The V segment lost 1 base and the J segment 7 bases; nucleotides outside the gene matches: 6. Measured with immunoSEQ multiplex PCR; TCRdb has only the in-frame clones, and not every one. The repertoire holds around 67,000 clones, with approximately 87% as singletons. This sequence was found in a female donor in good health, enrolled as a control in a pregnancy study. This material consisted of peripheral blood, taken after pregnancy. The chain is built from TRBV4-3 and TRBJ1-2; TRBD1 aligns across 7 bases. The CDR3 coding sequence is TGCGCCAGCAGCCAAGGACAGGGTCAGGCTGGCTACACCTTC. It codes for CASSQGQGQAGYTF.